The next 16 T cell receptor beta chains were all read from a single sample in a study of OX40 agonist ivuxolimab in advanced cancers. Here immunoSEQ multiplex PCR was the method, and the copy in TCRdb shows in-frame clones only, minus some. The sample carries about 69,000 clones, 75% to 95% recorded once. The sequenced sample was CD4+ or CD8+ T cells sorted from blood, obtained in a trial of the OX40 agonist ivuxolimab. These receptors originate from an adult with an advanced solid tumor such as melanoma, head and neck, liver or kidney cancer.

This chain joins TRBV7-9 and TRBJ2-2; TRBD1 is a possible D gene (5 bases). CDR1 and CDR2 (germline): SEHNR, FQNEAQ (reference sequence). CDR3 length: 12 residues. V lost 7 bases and J 5 bases, leaving 8 bases between the germline ends. In DNA form, the CDR3 reads TGTGCCAGCATAAAGGGGACCGGGGAGCTGTTTTTT. It codes for CASIKGTGELFF.

The rearrangement joins TRBV7-2 to TRBJ2-7; D is perhaps TRBD2 (6 bases). Trimming cost V 2 bases and J 0 bases, with 11 bases left between them. Looked up from germline, CDR1 is SGHTA and CDR2 is FQGNSA. The CDR3 is 15 residues long. CDR3 DNA: TGTGCCAGCAGCTTACTGGGAGGCTCCTCCTACGAGCAGTACTTC. It is translated as CASSLLGGSSYEQYF.

V is TRBV7-2 and J is TRBJ2-2; perhaps TRBD1 as D (5 bases). The CDR3 sequence is 16 residues long. The V end was cut by 3 bases, the J end by 4 bases, with 15 bases between. Germline CDR1 and CDR2: SGHTA and FQGNSA. CDR3 region: CASSFRAGQLTGELFF. CDR3 DNA sequence: TGTGCCAGCAGCTTTCGCGCAGGGCAGCTCACCGGGGAGCTGTTTTTT. The variable domain in full, with the rest retrieved from reference TRBV7-2 and TRBJ2-2, is GAGVSQSPSNKVTEKGKDVELRCDPISGHTALYWYRQSLGQGLEFLIYFQGNSAPDKSGLPSDRFSAERTGGSVSTLTIQRTQQEDSAVYLCASSFRAGQLTGELFFGEGSRLTVL.

The genes are TRBV5-6 and TRBJ2-7; D is ambiguous. Trimming took off 4 bases at V and 3 bases at J, with 14 bases between the two ends. This CDR3 is built from 14 residues. Germline lookup yields CDR1 SGHDT and CDR2 YYEEEE. The CDR3 loop reads CASSPSWGNYEQYF. DNA for the CDR3: TGTGCCAGCAGCCCCTCATGGGGAAACTACGAGCAGTACTTC.

This clone appeared once. The rearrangement links TRBV19 to TRBJ1-1; D is unresolved. V lost 1 base and J 5 bases, leaving 5 bases between the germline ends. Germline lookup yields CDR1 LNHDA and CDR2 SQIVND (reference sequence). This CDR3 is 12 amino acids long. CDR3 in amino acids: CASSIGRTEAFF. Written as DNA, the CDR3 is TGTGCCAGTAGTATAGGGAGGACTGAAGCTTTCTTT.

CDR3 nucleotides: TGTGCCAGCAGTTCTCTAGCGTACACTAGCACAGATACGCAGTATTTT. This translates into CASSSLAYTSTDTQYF. The chain is built from TRBV27 and TRBJ2-3; a possible D gene is TRBD2 (6 bases). This CDR3 is built from 16 residues. V was cut by 4 bases and J by 0 bases, with 14 bases left in between. Per the germline V gene, CDR1 is MNHEY and CDR2 is SMNVEV (reference sequence).

V usage is TRBV7-9 and J usage is TRBJ2-2; the D gene is possibly TRBD2 (6 bases). Germline CDR1 reads SEHNR; CDR2 reads FQNEAQ (reference sequence). Trimming shortened V by 1 base and J by 1 base, and 13 bases separated the two germline ends. The CDR3 contains 17 residues. CDR3 nucleotide sequence: TGTGCCAGCAGCTTAGGAACCGGGACTTGGAACACCGGGGAGCTGTTTTTT. Its protein is CASSLGTGTWNTGELFF.

The chain joins TRBV5-4 to TRBJ1-2, with a possible D match to TRBD1 (5 bases). The CDR3 is 13 residues long. Germline V CDR1 and CDR2: SGHNT, YYREEE (reference sequence). The V gene lost 3 bases and the J gene lost 4 bases, with 10 bases spanning the gap. CDR3 in amino acids: CASSSPDSYGYTF. The DNA of the CDR3 is TGTGCCAGCAGCTCCCCTGACAGCTATGGCTACACCTTC. The whole variable domain, remainder taken from reference TRBV5-4 and TRBJ1-2, is ETGVTQSPTHLIKTRGQQVTLRCSSQSGHNTVSWYQQALGQGPQFIFQYYREEENGRGNFPPRFSGLQFPNYSSELNVNALELDDSALYLCASSSPDSYGYTFGSGTRLTVV.

This clone was observed a handful of times. This chain's CDR3 is CAWTSGSQPQHF. Written as DNA, the CDR3 is TGTGCCTGGACGTCAGGGAGTCAGCCCCAGCATTTT. V gene TRBV30 combines with J gene TRBJ1-5; tentatively, D is TRBD1 (5 bases). This CDR3 contains 12 residues. In germline, CDR1 is GTSNPN, CDR2 SVGIG (reference sequence). Trimming took off 4 bases at V and 6 bases at J, with 10 bases between the two ends.

The V gene is TRBV9, the J gene TRBJ2-7; D is possibly TRBD2 (5 bases). Trimming took 0 bases from V and 1 from J, leaving 11 bases between them. CDR1 SGDLS and CDR2 YYNGEE come from the germline V gene. The CDR3 spans 15 residues. The CDR3 here is CASSVEIAPSYEQYF. The CDR3 DNA sequence: TGTGCCAGCAGCGTAGAGATAGCGCCATCCTACGAGCAGTACTTC.

The chain couples TRBV27 to TRBJ1-1; D may be TRBD1 (6 bases). The V gene's germline CDR1 is MNHEY and CDR2 SMNVEV (reference sequence). Trimming shortened V by 3 bases and J by 5 bases, and 13 bases separated the two germline ends. The CDR3 sequence is 14 residues long. Here the CDR3 reads CASSFVGGTTEAFF. The CDR3 DNA sequence: TGTGCCAGCAGTTTTGTAGGGGGGACTACTGAAGCTTTCTTT.

V and J are TRBV14 and TRBJ1-4, with unresolved D. The V gene's germline CDR1 is SGHDN and CDR2 FVKESK. Between the trimmed V and J ends, which lost 1 base and 12 bases, there was a span of 9 bases. The length of the CDR3 is 12 residues. The CDR3 sequence: CASSQVSEELFF. CDR3 nucleotide sequence: TGTGCCAGCAGCCAAGTTTCCGAAGAACTGTTTTTT.

The chain recombines TRBV7-2 with TRBJ2-7; 7 bases agree with TRBD1. Trimming at V came to 8 bases and at J to 3 bases, leaving 4 bases not matched to a gene. The CDR3 sequence is 12 residues long. Germline-derived CDR1 and CDR2 are SGHTA and FQGNSA. CDR3 sequence reads: CASCPGGYEQYF. The CDR3 coding sequence is TGTGCCAGCTGCCCAGGGGGCTACGAGCAGTACTTC.

The gene calls are TRBV9 and TRBJ2-2, with a weak D call TRBD2 (6 bases). The V end lost 0 bases, the J end lost 8 bases, and 8 bases lay between the germline ends. Germline loops: CDR1 SGDLS, CDR2 YYNGEE. The CDR3 runs to 13 residues. CDR3 sequence (DNA): TGTGCCAGCAGCGTAGAAGGGAGGGGGGAGCTGTTTTTT. Protein: CASSVEGRGELFF.

The rearrangement joins TRBV4-1 to TRBJ2-1; the match to TRBD1 covers 7 bases. The CDR3 covers 15 residues. Trimming cost V 4 bases and J 7 bases; bases outside gene matches: 10. The germline V gene has CDR1 MGHRA and CDR2 YSYEKL. The CDR3 sequence: CASSRNRDRWNEQFF. The CDR3 nucleotides are TGCGCCAGCAGCCGTAACAGGGACAGATGGAATGAGCAGTTCTTC.

The chain carries TRBV7-2 and TRBJ2-7; the D gene is possibly TRBD1 (6 bases). Germline CDR1 reads SGHTA; CDR2 reads FQGNSA. V dropped 5 bases and J dropped 3 bases, with 14 bases sitting between them. This CDR3 is built from 14 residues. The CDR3, as DNA: TGTGCCAGCAGCGGCCGGGACACGGACTACGAGCAGTACTTC. Amino acids: CASSGRDTDYEQYF.